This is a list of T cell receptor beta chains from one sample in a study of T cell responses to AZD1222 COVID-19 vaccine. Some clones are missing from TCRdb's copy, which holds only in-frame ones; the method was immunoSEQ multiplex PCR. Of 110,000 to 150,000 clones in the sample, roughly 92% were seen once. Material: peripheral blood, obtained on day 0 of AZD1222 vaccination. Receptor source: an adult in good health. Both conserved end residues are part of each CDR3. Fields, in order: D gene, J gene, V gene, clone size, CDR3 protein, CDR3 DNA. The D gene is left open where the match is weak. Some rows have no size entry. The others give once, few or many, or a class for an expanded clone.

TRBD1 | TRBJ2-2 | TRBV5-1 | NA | CASRGTGDSGELFF | TGCGCCAGCAGAGGGACAGGGGATTCCGGGGAGCTGTTTTTT
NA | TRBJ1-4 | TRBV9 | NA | CASSVSGSRNEKLFF | TGTGCCAGCAGCGTCTCAGGGAGTCGGAATGAAAAACTGTTTTTT
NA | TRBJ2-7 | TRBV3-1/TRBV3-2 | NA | CASSQDIGISYEQYF | TGTGCCAGCAGCCAAGATATAGGGATTTCCTACGAGCAGTACTTC
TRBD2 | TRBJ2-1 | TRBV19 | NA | CASTAHSGRGEQFF | TGTGCCAGTACGGCTCATAGCGGGAGGGGTGAGCAGTTCTTC
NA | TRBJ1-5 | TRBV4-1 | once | CASSQVLDSNQPQHF | TGCGCCAGCAGCCAAGTCTTGGATAGCAATCAGCCCCAGCATTTT
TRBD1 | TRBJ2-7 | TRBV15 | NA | CATSSRDRGYEQYF | TGTGCCACCAGCAGCCGGGACAGGGGCTACGAGCAGTACTTC
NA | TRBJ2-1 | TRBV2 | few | CASTTARTYNEQFF | TGTGCCAGCACAACCGCTAGAACCTACAATGAGCAGTTCTTC
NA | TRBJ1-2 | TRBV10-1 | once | CASSEDTNYGYTF | TGCGCCAGCAGTGAGGACACTAACTATGGCTACACCTTC
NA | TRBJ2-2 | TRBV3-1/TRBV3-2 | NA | CASSRDTITGELFF | TGTGCCAGCAGCCGCGACACGATCACCGGGGAGCTGTTTTTT
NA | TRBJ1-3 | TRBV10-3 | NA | CAISESWENSGNTIYF | TGTGCCATCAGTGAGTCTTGGGAGAACTCTGGAAACACCATATATTTT
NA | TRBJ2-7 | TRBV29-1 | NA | CSVEGGTFTYEQYF | TGCAGCGTTGAAGGGGGCACCTTTACCTACGAGCAGTACTTC
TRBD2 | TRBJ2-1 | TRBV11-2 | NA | CASSHGTRPAHEQFF | TGTGCCAGCAGCCATGGGACTAGACCTGCCCATGAGCAGTTCTTC
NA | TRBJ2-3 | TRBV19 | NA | CASSSTAGVLGDTQYF | TGTGCCAGTAGCTCCACGGCAGGGGTACTGGGAGATACGCAGTATTTT
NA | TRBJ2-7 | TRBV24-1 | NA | CATSDLTRNEQYF | TGTGCCACCAGTGACCTGACCCGAAACGAGCAGTACTTC
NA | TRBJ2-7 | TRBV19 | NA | CASSISVGISYEQYF | TGTGCCAGTAGTATTTCGGTGGGGATCTCCTACGAGCAGTACTTC
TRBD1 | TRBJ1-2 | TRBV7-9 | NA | CASSPDRGREGNYGYTF | TGTGCCAGCAGCCCCGACAGGGGGCGCGAGGGTAACTATGGCTACACCTTC
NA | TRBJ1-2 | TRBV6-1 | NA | CASSELRLGYTF | TGTGCCAGCAGTGAATTGAGGCTTGGCTACACCTTC
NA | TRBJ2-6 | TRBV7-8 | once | CASSLAWVGRISGANVLTF | TGTGCCAGCAGCTTAGCTTGGGTCGGACGGATCTCTGGGGCCAACGTCCTGACTTTC
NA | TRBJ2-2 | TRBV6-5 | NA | CASNSRGPGELFF | TGTGCCAGCAATAGCAGGGGCCCCGGGGAGCTGTTTTTT
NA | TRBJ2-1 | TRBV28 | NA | CASSRMGSSYNEQFF | TGTGCCAGCAGTAGAATGGGAAGCTCCTACAATGAGCAGTTCTTC
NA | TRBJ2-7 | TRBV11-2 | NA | CASSLTLSYEQYF | TGTGCCAGCAGCTTAACCCTTTCCTACGAGCAGTACTTC
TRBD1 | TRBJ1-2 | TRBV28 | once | CASSRDREGYGYTF | TGTGCCAGCAGCCGGGACAGGGAGGGCTATGGCTACACCTTC
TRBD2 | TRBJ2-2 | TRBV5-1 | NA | CASSPRLAGGIGELFF | TGCGCCAGCAGCCCTCGACTAGCGGGAGGAATCGGGGAGCTGTTTTTT
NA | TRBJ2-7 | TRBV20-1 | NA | CSASGVAYEQYF | TGCAGTGCTAGTGGGGTAGCCTACGAGCAGTACTTC
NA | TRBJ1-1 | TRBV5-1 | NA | CASSSTGSVTEAFF | TGCGCCAGCAGCTCGACAGGTTCGGTCACTGAAGCTTTCTTT
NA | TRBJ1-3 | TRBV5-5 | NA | CASSLAPHSPGNTIYF | TGTGCCAGCAGCTTGGCCCCCCACAGCCCTGGAAACACCATATATTTT
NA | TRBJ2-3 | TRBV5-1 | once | CASSSGQSTDTQYF | TGCGCCAGCAGTTCTGGACAGAGCACAGATACGCAGTATTTT
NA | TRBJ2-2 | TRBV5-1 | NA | CASSSGSGNTGELFF | TGCGCCAGCAGCTCAGGTTCCGGGAACACCGGGGAGCTGTTTTTT
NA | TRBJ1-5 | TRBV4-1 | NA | CASSSQHGSNQPQHF | TGCGCCAGCAGCTCACAACATGGTAGCAATCAGCCCCAGCATTTT
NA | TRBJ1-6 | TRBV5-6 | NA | CASSLEGRASPLHF | TGTGCCAGCAGCCTGGAAGGGCGGGCTTCACCCCTCCACTTT
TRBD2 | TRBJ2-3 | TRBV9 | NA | CASSVALAEGPDTQYF | TGTGCCAGCAGCGTAGCACTAGCGGAGGGGCCAGATACGCAGTATTTT
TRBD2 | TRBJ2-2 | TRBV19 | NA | CASSWASGSLGTGELFF | TGTGCCAGTAGTTGGGCTAGCGGGAGTCTGGGAACCGGGGAGCTGTTTTTT
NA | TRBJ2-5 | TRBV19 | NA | CASSISAEGLETQYF | TGTGCCAGTAGTATCTCGGCGGAGGGATTGGAGACCCAGTACTTC
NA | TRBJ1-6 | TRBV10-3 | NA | CAISKTGNYNSPLHF | TGTGCCATCAGTAAGACAGGCAACTATAATTCACCCCTCCACTTT
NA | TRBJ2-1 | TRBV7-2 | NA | CASSVGRDPERQFF | TGTGCCAGCAGCGTAGGCCGGGACCCGGAAAGGCAGTTCTTC
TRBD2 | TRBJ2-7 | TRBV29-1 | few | CSVGTSGSDEQYF | TGCAGCGTGGGGACTAGCGGGAGCGACGAGCAGTACTTC
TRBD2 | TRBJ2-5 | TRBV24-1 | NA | CATSERSGSGQETQYF | TGTGCCACCAGTGAAAGAAGCGGGAGCGGCCAAGAGACCCAGTACTTC
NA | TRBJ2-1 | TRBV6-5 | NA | CASSRLADEQFF | TGTGCCAGCAGTAGATTAGCTGATGAGCAGTTCTTC
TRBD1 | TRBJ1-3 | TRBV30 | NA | CAWSLGTGTSGNTIYF | TGTGCCTGGAGTCTAGGGACAGGGACCTCTGGAAACACCATATATTTT
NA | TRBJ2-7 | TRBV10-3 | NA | CAISPGPSYEQYF | TGTGCCATCAGCCCAGGACCTTCATACGAGCAGTACTTC
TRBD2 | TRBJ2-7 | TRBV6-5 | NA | CASEGLAGSHYEQYF | TGTGCCAGCGAGGGACTAGCGGGATCCCACTACGAGCAGTACTTC
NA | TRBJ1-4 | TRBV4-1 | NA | CASSQGGRGEKLFF | TGCGCCAGCAGCCAAGGAGGCCGCGGCGAAAAACTGTTTTTT
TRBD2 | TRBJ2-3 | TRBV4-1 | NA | CASSQDQAGGTDTQYF | TGCGCCAGCAGCCAAGATCAAGCGGGAGGTACAGATACGCAGTATTTT